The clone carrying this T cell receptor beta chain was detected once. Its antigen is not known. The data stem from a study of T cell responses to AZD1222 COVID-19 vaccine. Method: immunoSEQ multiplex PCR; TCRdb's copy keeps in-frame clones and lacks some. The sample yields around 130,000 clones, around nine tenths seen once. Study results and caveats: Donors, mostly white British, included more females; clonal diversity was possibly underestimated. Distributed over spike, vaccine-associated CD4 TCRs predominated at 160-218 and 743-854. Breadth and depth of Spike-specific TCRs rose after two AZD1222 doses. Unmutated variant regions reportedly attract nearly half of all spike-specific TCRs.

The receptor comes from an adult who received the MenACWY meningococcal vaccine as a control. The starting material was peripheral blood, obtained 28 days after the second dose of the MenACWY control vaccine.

The CDR3 is CASSPFGENTEAFF. The CDR3 coding sequence is TGCGCCAGCAGCCCCTTCGGGGAAAACACTGAAGCTTTCTTT. The chain is built from TRBV4-1 and TRBJ1-1, with D unclear. Trimming left V 4 bases short and J 2 bases short, with 11 bases between. Germline assignment: CDR1 MGHRA and CDR2 YSYEKL. CDR3 size: 14 residues.